This T cell receptor (beta chain) was captured by sequencing in a study of tumor-infiltrating lymphocytes in primary liver carcinoma (dated by TCRdb to 2016 to 2017). With respect to the entire study: Surgical resection was performed in China between 2015 and March 2016 on about 5 patients with histopathologically diagnosed primary liver carcinoma. The five patients had tumors staged T1-T3 N0M0, with maximum diameters ranging from roughly 4 to 10 cm. Each sample produced roughly 3.65 to 7.5 million productive TCRbeta reads, and read depth showed no significant difference between tissue types. A total of 35 specimens from 5 patients went through TCRbeta repertoire sequencing, namely 25 tumor regions, 5 adjacent noncancerous liver tissues and 5 peripheral blood samples. Of the five patients (three men and two women, aged 30 to 69 years), four had hepatocellular carcinoma and one had combined HCC and intrahepatic cholangiocarcinoma. High reproducibility was observed for the technical replicate repertoires, with mean shared-clone rates approximately 0.92 and correlation coefficients above 0.98. For each liver tumor, the study sampled five regions along with adjacent normal tissue and blood, and applied TCRbeta repertoire sequencing, expression microarrays and whole-exome sequencing. Study-wide conclusions, independent of this receptor: The top 250 clones made up a significantly larger repertoire fraction in tumors than in blood (p = 0.039). Because only the TCR beta chain was sequenced and unpaired alpha chains were not captured, true repertoire diversity is likely underestimated. Since the samples were bulk and unsorted, there was no way to compare CD4+ and CD8+ T cell repertoires. The study included only a few patients, and the authors note findings should be validated in a larger study. Pairs of tumor regions showed greater repertoire overlap (mean around 35%) than tumor-adjacent pairs (17%) or tumor-blood pairs (roughly 15%), which is consistent with antigen-driven expansion.

Blood RNA was extracted from unsorted whole blood with TRIzol reagent; germline DNA came from the DNeasy Blood & Tissue kit. At the time of sampling, the patients had chronic HBV infection and had not received any treatment. Before surgery, 4 to 5 milliliters of peripheral blood were collected into K2EDTA tubes. A constant-region primer and ProtoScript II reverse transcriptase were used to reverse-transcribe TCRbeta-specific cDNA from roughly 0.55 ug total RNA. TCRbeta libraries were built with three nested multiplex PCR rounds, a slightly modified ARM-PCR procedure. Sample barcodes and Illumina adapters were added in a final 25-cycle PCR with Deep VentR polymerase. Before sequencing, amplicons between 200 and 500 bp were purified from gel using a QIAquick gel extraction kit. The TCRbeta amplicons were sequenced with 250-bp paired-end reads on an Illumina HiSeq 2500. As for how the authors treated the data: Quality trimming of reads was performed with Trimmomatic v0.33, and paired reads were merged with FLASH v1.2.11 so that full CDR3 sequences could be recovered. MiGEC v1.2.1b assigned V, D and J germline segments to the rearranged TCRbeta sequences. VDJtools v1.0.0 computed clonotype statistics and Shannon-Wiener diversity indices. Except for diversity analysis, only each sample's 250 most abundant clonotypes were used in subsequent analyses to reduce sampling bias. The raw public reads went through TCRdb reprocessing: fastp at Q25, MiXCR clone calling, in-frame beta chains kept. CDR3 protein sequences are deduplicated, and each keeps its most common genes and DNA. TCRdb assigned the V and J calls; the authors' analysis was not used. The sample table lists 310,000 or so distinct CDR3 sequences, around three fifths of them with a count of one. 6.5% of the sample comes from the top ten.

This clonotype was seen a handful of times. Its antigen has not been determined. Base qualities are missing; no much larger clone stands one base away. The origin of this receptor is a man aged 40-50 years with primary liver carcinoma and hepatitis B virus infection. The sample comprised peripheral blood.

The sequenced DNA: TGTGCCAGCAGCTTGGTCGGGACCAACTACAATGAGCAGTTCTTC. This yields the protein CASSLVGTNYNEQFF. The chain links TRBV5-5 with TRBJ2-1, with the D call perhaps TRBD1 or TRBD2, as 5 bases match in each case. The CDR3 starts with the cysteine, ends with the phenylalanine, and has 15 residues. The kept DNA is CDR3 alone, 45 bases in frame from the first base. The germline V gene (reference sequence) supplies CDR1 SGHKS and CDR2 YYEKEE. V loses 0 bases, J loses 3 bases, and the germline ends lie 10 bases apart. With all but the CDR3 taken from the reference TRBV5-5 and TRBJ2-1 genes, the full variable domain is: DAGVTQSPTHLIKTRGQQVTLRCSPISGHKSVSWYQQVLGQGPQFIFQYYEKEERGRGNFPDRFSARQFPNYSSELNVNALLLGDSALYLCASSLVGTNYNEQFFGPGTRLTVL.